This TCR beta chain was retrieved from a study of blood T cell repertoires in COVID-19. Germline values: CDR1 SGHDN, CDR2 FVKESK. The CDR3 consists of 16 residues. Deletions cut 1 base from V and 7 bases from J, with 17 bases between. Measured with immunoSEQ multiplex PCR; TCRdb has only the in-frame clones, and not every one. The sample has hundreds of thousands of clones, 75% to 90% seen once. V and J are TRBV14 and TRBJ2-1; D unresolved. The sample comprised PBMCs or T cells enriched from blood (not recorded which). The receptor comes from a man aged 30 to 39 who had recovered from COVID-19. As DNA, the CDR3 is TGTGCCAGCAGCCAAGGGCAGTTTTCCTTGGTGAATGAGCAGTTCTTC. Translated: CASSQGQFSLVNEQFF.